By its share, the clone carrying this T cell receptor (beta chain) is medium-sized (0.01 to 0.1%). Mouse germline and gene names are used. This record belongs to a study of tissue T cells after allogeneic stem cell transplantation. Produced via immunoSEQ multiplex PCR; TCRdb's table is partial and in-frame only. The sample consists of thousands of clones, approximately 35% of them appearing once. Time point defined: mouse harvest day 14 after allogeneic transplant. Tail vein injection delivered 10^7 T-cell-depleted bone marrow cells and 10^6 splenic CD5+ T cells. Sequencing was carried out using skin. The source of this sequence is a female BALB/c mouse given C57BL/6 T cells with graft-versus-host disease after an allogeneic hematopoietic cell transplant.

CDR3 bases read: TGTGCCAGCAGTTCGGGGACAGGCTATGAACAGTAC. The encoded protein is CASSSGTGYEQY. The full CDR3 is CASSSGTGYEQYF. The chain uses TRBV26 and TRBJ2-7; 8 bases agree with TRBD1. The CDR3 end lies 1 residue beyond the end of the read and is filled in from the germline J gene. Germline assignment: CDR1 KGHPV and CDR2 FQNQEV (reference sequence). After removal of 5 bases from V and 3 bases from J, the junction contained 3 bases not matched to a gene. This CDR3 contains 13 residues.